This T cell receptor (beta chain) was sequenced for a study of post-analysis software for immune sequencing data (dated by TCRdb to between 2015 and 2016). In terms of the full investigation: Relapsing-remitting, secondary progressive and progressive-relapsing multiple sclerosis were recorded as disease courses, and subtype annotation was lacking for some patients. Patient repertoires were compared against 11 to 12 previously published healthy control repertoires from donors aged 6 to 25 years. A subset of samples was prepared in parallel using single-end sample barcoding, then pooled and co-amplified after Illumina adapter ligation.

To demonstrate the VDJtools post-analysis software, TCR beta repertoires were profiled from the peripheral blood of roughly 14 young patients with multiple sclerosis. The patients with multiple sclerosis were children and adolescents between roughly 6 and 16 years of age. The protocol used for the library was PCR. Sequencing used an Illumina HiSeq 2500. Unique molecular identifiers were incorporated into TCR beta cDNA libraries to reduce PCR and sequencing biases. Per 1 to 10 million input T cells, approximately 500,000 cDNA molecules were obtained, such that each molecule approximated one T cell. The same protocol used for the earlier healthy control dataset was applied to prepare and sequence the patient libraries. Samples belonging to the same batch were prepared together, multiplexed and sequenced on a shared HiSeq lane. The published analysis was carried out like this. Raw barcoded reads were processed with MIGEC, and single-read molecular identifier groups were discarded before consensus assembly and CDR3 extraction. Clonotype tables were post-analysed with VDJtools, and diversity was normalized by down-sampling all datasets to the smallest sample size. In repertoire overlap clustering, CDR3 amino acid sequences, but not nucleotide sequences, were matched to correct batch-related cross-sample contamination. TCRdb itself trimmed the public reads at Q25 with fastp, ran MiXCR and retained productive beta chains. Under each unique CDR3 protein, matching rows form one entry showing the most common genes and DNA. These V and J calls rely on TCRdb rather than the paper's analysis. In all, the sample holds 750,000 to 900,000 distinct CDR3 sequences, and 35% to 55% of those were seen once. The ten largest account for roughly 4.9% of the sample.

For this clonotype: The target of this receptor is not known. The input lacks base qualities; no much larger clone sits a single base away.

Points the paper makes about the study in general: The control group was slightly older than the multiple sclerosis patient group. Direct clustering with F measure revealed strong co-clustering of samples prepared in the same batch, which led to a batch-effect correction. Patients showed significantly higher frequencies than controls for a few TRBV segments, among them TRBV5-6, TRBV5-1 and TRBV20-1. Compared with controls, multiple sclerosis patients had significantly lower normalized Chao1 diversity, a finding suggesting substantial peripheral T-cell clonal expansion.

Counted from cysteine to phenylalanine, this CDR3 has 13 amino acids. Solely the CDR3 DNA is kept, with 39 bases framed from the first base. V and J are trimmed by 6 bases and 3 bases, and the gene matches miss 6 bases of the junction. Sequences SQVTM (CDR1) and ANQGSEA (CDR2) are obtained from the germline V gene. The source of this sequence is a girl aged 5 to 17 with multiple sclerosis. Sequenced input: blood. The V gene is TRBV29-1 and the J gene is TRBJ2-7; TRBD1 lines up with 9 middle nucleotides. CDR3 reads: CSVGQGMGYEQYF. DNA sequence: TGCAGCGTCGGACAGGGGATGGGCTACGAGCAGTACTTC.